Listed below are T cell receptor beta chains from one sample, sequenced in a study of cytomegalovirus exposure and HLA in healthy donors. The data were produced by immunoSEQ multiplex PCR, yet TCRdb's version contains in-frame clones alone and is incomplete. The sample contains roughly 120,000 clones, about 81% of which appear only once. Sequencing was carried out using PBMCs. These receptors originate from a man between 35 and 55 years old in good health and CMV-seronegative. Both conserved end residues are part of each CDR3. D genes are given only for firm matches. A clone size is listed for some rows: how often the clone was seen (once, few, many), or a class if it is expanded.

V: TRBV13
D: .
J: TRBJ2-1
size: .
CDR3: CASSLRSRISSYNEQFF
DNA: TGTGCCAGCAGCTTAAGGTCCAGGATAAGCTCCTACAATGAGCAGTTCTTC

V: TRBV7-9
D: .
J: TRBJ2-7
size: .
CDR3: CASGLQSYEQYF
DNA: TGTGCCAGCGGACTACAGTCCTACGAGCAGTACTTC

V: TRBV6-1
D: TRBD1
J: TRBJ2-7
size: .
CDR3: CASRDPGTANYEQYF
DNA: TGTGCCAGCAGGGACCCGGGGACAGCTAACTACGAGCAGTACTTC

V: TRBV15
D: .
J: TRBJ2-1
size: .
CDR3: CATSRDSAGNNEQFF
DNA: TGTGCCACCAGCAGAGACTCGGCGGGGAACAATGAGCAGTTCTTC

V: TRBV5-4
D: .
J: TRBJ2-6
size: .
CDR3: CASSYSSSGANVLTF
DNA: TGTGCCAGCAGCTATAGTTCCTCTGGGGCCAACGTCCTGACTTTC

V: TRBV7-3
D: .
J: TRBJ2-5
size: .
CDR3: CASSLGSGDQETQYF
DNA: TGTGCCAGCAGCTTAGGCTCCGGGGACCAAGAGACCCAGTACTTC

V: TRBV5-5
D: TRBD2
J: TRBJ2-2
size: .
CDR3: CASSRASGLSGELFF
DNA: TGTGCCAGCAGCCGTGCTAGCGGGTTGTCCGGGGAGCTGTTTTTT

V: TRBV27
D: .
J: TRBJ2-1
size: .
CDR3: CASSFGGYNEQFF
DNA: TGTGCCAGCAGTTTTGGAGGGTACAATGAGCAGTTCTTC

V: TRBV28
D: TRBD1
J: TRBJ1-3
size: .
CDR3: CASSTGTAGNTIYF
DNA: TGTGCCAGCAGCACCGGGACAGCTGGAAACACCATATATTTT

V: TRBV30
D: TRBD1
J: TRBJ1-1
size: .
CDR3: CACRQGARTEAFF
DNA: TGTGCCTGCCGACAGGGGGCGCGGACTGAAGCTTTCTTT

V: TRBV6-5
D: .
J: TRBJ2-2
size: .
CDR3: CASMRSPNTGELFF
DNA: TGTGCCAGCATGAGATCCCCGAACACCGGGGAGCTGTTTTTT

V: TRBV5-1
D: .
J: TRBJ1-6
size: .
CDR3: CASSALQGFNSPLHF
DNA: TGCGCCAGCAGCGCGCTACAGGGATTTAATTCACCCCTCCACTTT

V: TRBV4-3
D: TRBD1
J: TRBJ2-1
size: .
CDR3: CASSQGGTGGYNEQFF
DNA: TGCGCCAGCAGCCAGGGAGGGACAGGGGGATACAATGAGCAGTTCTTC

V: TRBV9
D: .
J: TRBJ1-5
size: .
CDR3: CASSVYLPGWSSNQPQHF
DNA: TGTGCCAGCAGCGTTTATTTGCCAGGATGGTCGAGCAATCAGCCCCAGCATTTT

V: TRBV7-2
D: .
J: TRBJ1-1
size: once
CDR3: CASSSLLNTEAFF
DNA: TGTGCCAGCAGTTCTTTATTGAACACTGAAGCTTTCTTT

V: TRBV19
D: .
J: TRBJ1-5
size: few
CDR3: CASGVAEVYSNQPQHF
DNA: TGTGCCAGCGGTGTAGCAGAGGTTTATAGCAATCAGCCCCAGCATTTT

V: TRBV9
D: .
J: TRBJ1-2
size: .
CDR3: CASSARQDAPYGYTF
DNA: TGTGCCAGCAGCGCCAGACAGGATGCTCCCTATGGCTACACCTTC

V: TRBV10-3
D: .
J: TRBJ1-1
size: many
CDR3: CAISGGDSTEAFF
DNA: TGTGCCATCAGTGGCGGGGATAGCACTGAAGCTTTCTTT

V: TRBV30
D: .
J: TRBJ2-7
size: .
CDR3: CAWSDAGVYLQYF
DNA: TGTGCCTGGAGTGATGCAGGGGTATATCTGCAGTACTTC

V: TRBV7-3
D: .
J: TRBJ2-7
size: .
CDR3: CASSKGVQVGEGEQYF
DNA: TGTGCCAGCAGTAAGGGGGTACAGGTGGGTGAAGGCGAGCAGTACTTC

V: TRBV15
D: .
J: TRBJ2-1
size: .
CDR3: CATSRDVQGYNEQFF
DNA: TGTGCCACCAGCAGAGATGTCCAGGGGTACAATGAGCAGTTCTTC

V: TRBV9
D: .
J: TRBJ1-1
size: .
CDR3: CASSPRTDKNTEAFF
DNA: TGTGCCAGCAGCCCTCGGACAGACAAGAACACTGAAGCTTTCTTT

V: TRBV9
D: TRBD2
J: TRBJ2-7
size: .
CDR3: CASSVGATSGGYEQYF
DNA: TGTGCCAGCAGCGTAGGGGCGACTAGCGGGGGCTACGAGCAGTACTTC

V: TRBV5-1
D: TRBD1
J: TRBJ1-1
size: .
CDR3: CASSFVRQGVSMNTEAFF
DNA: TGCGCCAGCAGCTTCGTGCGACAGGGGGTCTCGATGAACACTGAAGCTTTCTTT

V: TRBV5-1
D: TRBD1
J: TRBJ2-7
size: .
CDR3: CASSLGQGSDEQYF
DNA: TGCGCCAGCAGCTTGGGACAGGGCTCTGACGAGCAGTACTTC

V: TRBV29-1
D: TRBD1
J: TRBJ1-2
size: once
CDR3: CSVRQGEGYTF
DNA: TGCAGCGTACGGCAGGGGGAAGGCTACACCTTC

V: TRBV19
D: TRBD1
J: TRBJ1-1
size: .
CDR3: CASRLTTGGTEAFF
DNA: TGTGCCAGTAGGTTAACCACAGGGGGCACTGAAGCTTTCTTT

V: TRBV19
D: .
J: TRBJ1-2
size: .
CDR3: CASSMGSTFYGYTF
DNA: TGTGCCAGTAGTATGGGGAGTACCTTCTATGGCTACACCTTC

V: TRBV9
D: TRBD1
J: TRBJ2-1
size: .
CDR3: CASSHNRGLNEQNEQFF
DNA: TGTGCCAGCAGCCATAACAGGGGGCTGAATGAGCAGAATGAGCAGTTCTTC

V: TRBV7-2
D: .
J: TRBJ2-6
size: .
CDR3: CASSLAPRGSGANVLTF
DNA: TGTGCCAGCAGCTTAGCACCCCGGGGCTCTGGGGCCAACGTCCTGACTTTC

V: TRBV2
D: .
J: TRBJ2-3
size: .
CDR3: CASRPSPVSADTQYF
DNA: TGTGCCAGCAGACCCTCCCCGGTGAGCGCAGATACGCAGTATTTT

V: TRBV5-6
D: TRBD2
J: TRBJ2-3
size: .
CDR3: CASSFQGGGTDTQYF
DNA: TGTGCCAGCAGTTTTCAGGGAGGGGGCACAGATACGCAGTATTTT

V: TRBV6-5
D: .
J: TRBJ2-5
size: .
CDR3: CASRGSHGETQYF
DNA: TGTGCCAGCAGAGGCTCCCACGGGGAGACCCAGTACTTC

V: TRBV6-1
D: .
J: TRBJ1-1
size: once
CDR3: CASRGRGEAFF
DNA: TGTGCCAGCAGAGGCAGAGGGGAAGCTTTCTTT

V: TRBV18
D: .
J: TRBJ1-5
size: .
CDR3: CASSLSTDYQPQHF
DNA: TGTGCCAGCTCACTTTCGACAGATTATCAGCCCCAGCATTTT

V: TRBV27
D: .
J: TRBJ2-7
size: .
CDR3: CASSRPGSGSYEQYF
DNA: TGTGCCAGCAGTCGCCCCGGGTCAGGGTCCTACGAGCAGTACTTC